Here is one T cell receptor beta chain with its context. This sample stems from a study of T cell changes during pregnancy in multiple sclerosis. Sequencing was performed with immunoSEQ multiplex PCR; in TCRdb, only in-frame clones are kept and a portion is missing. This sample yields under 55,000 clones, of which around 92% are seen a single time; just under 0.75% belongs to the top ten. The CDR3 covers 13 residues. The sequencing here drew on CD4+ T cells from peripheral blood mononuclear cells, taken in the third trimester of pregnancy. The chain joins TRBV7-5 to TRBJ2-3; the table assigns TRBD1, which was not confirmed against the DNA. TRBV7-5 constitutes a pseudogene. This receptor was identified in a female donor with multiple sclerosis, enrolled in a pregnancy study. DNA of the CDR3: TGTGTCAGAAGACCAAACAGGACAGATACGCAGTATTTT. This codes for CVRRPNRTDTQYF.